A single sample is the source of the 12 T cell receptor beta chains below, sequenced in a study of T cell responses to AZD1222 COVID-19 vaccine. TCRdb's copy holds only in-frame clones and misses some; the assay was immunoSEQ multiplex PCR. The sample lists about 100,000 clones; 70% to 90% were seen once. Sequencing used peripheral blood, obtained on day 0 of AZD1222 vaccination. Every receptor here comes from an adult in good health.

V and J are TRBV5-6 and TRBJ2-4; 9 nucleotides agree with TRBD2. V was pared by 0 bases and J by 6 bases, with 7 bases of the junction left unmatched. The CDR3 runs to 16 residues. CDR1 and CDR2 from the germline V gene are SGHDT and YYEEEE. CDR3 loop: CASSLAAGGGGNIQYF. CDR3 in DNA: TGTGCCAGCAGCTTGGCAGCGGGAGGTGGGGGAAACATTCAGTACTTC.

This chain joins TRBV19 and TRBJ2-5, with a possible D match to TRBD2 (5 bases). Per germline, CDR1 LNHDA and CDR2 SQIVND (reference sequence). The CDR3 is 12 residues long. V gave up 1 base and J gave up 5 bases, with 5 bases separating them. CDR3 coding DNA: TGTGCCAGTAGTATAGCGGGGGAGACCCAGTACTTC. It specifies CASSIAGETQYF.

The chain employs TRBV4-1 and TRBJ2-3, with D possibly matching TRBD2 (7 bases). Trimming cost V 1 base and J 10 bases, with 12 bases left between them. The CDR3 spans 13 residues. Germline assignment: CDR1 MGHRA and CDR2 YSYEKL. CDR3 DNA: TGCGCCAGCAGCCAAGCCGCGGGGGCGTCGCAGTATTTT. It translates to CASSQAAGASQYF.

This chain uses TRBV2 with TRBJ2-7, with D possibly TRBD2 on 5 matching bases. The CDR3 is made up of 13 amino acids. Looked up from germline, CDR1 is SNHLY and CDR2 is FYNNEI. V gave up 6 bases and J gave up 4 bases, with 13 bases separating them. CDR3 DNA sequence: TGTGCCAGCAGCCCGGACGGGATGTACGAGCAGTACTTC. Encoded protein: CASSPDGMYEQYF. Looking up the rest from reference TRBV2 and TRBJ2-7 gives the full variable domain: EPEVTQTPSHQVTQMGQEVILRCVPISNHLYFYWYRQILGQKVEFLVSFYNNEISEKSEIFDDQFSVERPDGSNFTLKIRSTKLEDSAMYFCASSPDGMYEQYFGPGTRLTVT.

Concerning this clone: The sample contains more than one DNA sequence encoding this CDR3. DNA for the CDR3: TGTGCCAGCAGTCCGGGTGGGAGCAATCAGCCCCAGCATTTT. It encodes CASSPGGSNQPQHF. The chain is built from TRBV28 and TRBJ1-5; D not certain. There are 14 residues in the CDR3. Germline CDR1 MDHEN, CDR2 SYDVKM. Trimming removed 5 bases from V and 1 base from J, with 9 bases in between.

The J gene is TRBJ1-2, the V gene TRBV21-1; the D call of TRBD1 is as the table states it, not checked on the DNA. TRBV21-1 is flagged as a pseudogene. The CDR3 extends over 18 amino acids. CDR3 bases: TGTGCCAGCAGCCCTCAGATAAATACAGGGCTTATAGACTATGGCTACACCTTC. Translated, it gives CASSPQINTGLIDYGYTF.

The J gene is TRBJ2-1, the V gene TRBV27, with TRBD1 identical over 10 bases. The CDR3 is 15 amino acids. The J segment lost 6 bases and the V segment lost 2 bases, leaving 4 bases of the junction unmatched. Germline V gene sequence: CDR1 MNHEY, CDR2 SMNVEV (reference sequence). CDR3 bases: TGTGCCAGCAGTTTAGAGGACAGGGGGGTCAATGAGCAGTTCTTC. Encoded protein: CASSLEDRGVNEQFF.

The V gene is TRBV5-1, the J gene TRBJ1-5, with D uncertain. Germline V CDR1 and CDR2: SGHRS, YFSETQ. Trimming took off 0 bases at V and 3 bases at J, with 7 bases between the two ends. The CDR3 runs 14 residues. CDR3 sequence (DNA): TGCGCCAGCAGCTTGGAGGGCCCCAATCAGCCCCAGCATTTT. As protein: CASSLEGPNQPQHF.

The DNA for the CDR3 is TGTGCCAGCAGCCAACCAGGGGCCACTGAAGCTTTCTTT. This codes for CASSQPGATEAFF. The chain uses TRBV3-1 (or the pseudogene TRBV3-2) and TRBJ1-1; the D gene is possibly TRBD1 (6 bases). V was trimmed by 2 bases and J by 4 bases, leaving 8 bases between them. The germline CDR1 and CDR2 sequences are LGHDT and YNNKEL (reference sequence). CDR3 length: 13 residues.

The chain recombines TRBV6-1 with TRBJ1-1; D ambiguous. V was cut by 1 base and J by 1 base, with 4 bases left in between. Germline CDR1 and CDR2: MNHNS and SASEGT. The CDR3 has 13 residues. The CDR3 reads CASSEEENTEAFF. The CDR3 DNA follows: TGTGCCAGCAGTGAAGAGGAGAACACTGAAGCTTTCTTT.

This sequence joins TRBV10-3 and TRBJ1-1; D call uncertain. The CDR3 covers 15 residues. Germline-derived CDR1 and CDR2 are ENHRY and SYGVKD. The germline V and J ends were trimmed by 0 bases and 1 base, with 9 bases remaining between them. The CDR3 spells CAISESRGGNTEAFF. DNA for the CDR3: TGTGCCATCAGTGAGTCTCGGGGAGGGAACACTGAAGCTTTCTTT.

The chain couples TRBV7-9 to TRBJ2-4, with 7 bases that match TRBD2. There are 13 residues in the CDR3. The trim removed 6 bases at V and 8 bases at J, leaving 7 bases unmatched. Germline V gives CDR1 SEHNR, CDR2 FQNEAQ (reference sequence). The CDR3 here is CASSRGLEDIQYF. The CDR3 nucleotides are TGTGCCAGCAGTCGAGGACTAGAAGACATTCAGTACTTC. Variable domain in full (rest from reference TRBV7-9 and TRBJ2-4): DTGVSQNPRHKITKRGQNVTFRCDPISEHNRLYWYRQTLGQGPEFLTYFQNEAQLEKSRLLSDRFSAERPKGSFSTLEIQRTEQGDSAMYLCASSRGLEDIQYFGAGTRLSVL.